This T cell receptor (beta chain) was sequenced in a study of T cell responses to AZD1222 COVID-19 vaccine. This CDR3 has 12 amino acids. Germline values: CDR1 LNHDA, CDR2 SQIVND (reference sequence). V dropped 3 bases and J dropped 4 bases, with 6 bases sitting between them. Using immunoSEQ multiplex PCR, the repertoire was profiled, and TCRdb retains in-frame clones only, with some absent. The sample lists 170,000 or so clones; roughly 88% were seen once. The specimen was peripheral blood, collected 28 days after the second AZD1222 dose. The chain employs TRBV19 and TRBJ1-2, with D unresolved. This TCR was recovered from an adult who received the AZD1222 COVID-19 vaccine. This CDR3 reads CASSMLTYGYTF. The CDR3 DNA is TGTGCCAGTAGTATGCTCACCTATGGCTACACCTTC.